These T cell receptor beta chains were read from a single sample in a study of metastatic and nonmetastatic thyroid tumors. TCRdb re-clonotyped the PCR reads via MiXCR. The table has some 17,000 clones, about 30% seen once. The source material was adjacent normal tissue. Receptors originate from a female donor with papillary thyroid cancer or a benign thyroid nodule (not recorded which). Some clones in this sample may be carry-over from other donors' samples. Each CDR3 is given with its conserved first and last residue. D genes are given only for firm matches. Clone size is stated in some rows and not others, as once, few, many or a class when expanded.

j_call clone_size d_call v_call cdr3_aa cdr3_nt
TRBJ1-1 few NA TRBV19 CASSLTGVQWAFF TGTGCCAGTAGCCTAACGGGGGTTCAATGGGCTTTCTTT
TRBJ1-3 NA NA TRBV5-1 CSSSLGRPGKGNTIYF TGCTCCAGCAGCTTGGGCCGTCCTGGGAAAGGAAACACCATATATTTT
TRBJ2-7 NA NA TRBV7-3 CASSSGTQPYEQYF TGTGCCAGCAGCTCCGGGACTCAGCCCTACGAGCAGTACTTC
TRBJ2-1 few TRBD1 TRBV24-1 CATSDKSRDRGDEQFF TGTGCCACCAGTGATAAGTCAAGAGACAGGGGCGATGAGCAGTTCTTC
TRBJ2-7 NA TRBD1 TRBV7-3 CASSLIPGGHEQYF TGTGCCAGCAGCTTAATTCCAGGGGGCCACGAGCAGTACTTC
TRBJ2-1 few TRBD2 TRBV9 CASSVSLAGGTEQFF TGTGCCAGCAGCGTCTCCTTAGCGGGGGGAACTGAGCAGTTCTTC
TRBJ2-7 few TRBD2 TRBV10-3 CAISDGPAGEYYEQYF TGTGCCATCAGTGATGGTCCGGCGGGGGAGTACTACGAGCAGTACTTC
TRBJ2-2 few TRBD1 TRBV18 CASSPLPGQGITGELFF TGTGCCAGCTCACCACTTCCGGGACAGGGAATCACCGGGGAGCTGTTTTTT
TRBJ2-7 many TRBD1 TRBV5-1 CASSLGTGPLSYEQYF TGCGCCAGCAGCTTAGGGACAGGCCCCCTCTCCTACGAGCAGTACTTC
TRBJ1-6 few NA TRBV6-2/TRBV6-3 CASSYLDPRQSSPLHF TGTGCCAGCAGTTACCTCGACCCCCGACAGAGTTCACCCCTCCACTTT
TRBJ1-5 few NA TRBV6-1 CASSEAWGGQPQHF TGTGCCAGCAGTGAAGCGTGGGGCGGTCAGCCCCAGCATTTT